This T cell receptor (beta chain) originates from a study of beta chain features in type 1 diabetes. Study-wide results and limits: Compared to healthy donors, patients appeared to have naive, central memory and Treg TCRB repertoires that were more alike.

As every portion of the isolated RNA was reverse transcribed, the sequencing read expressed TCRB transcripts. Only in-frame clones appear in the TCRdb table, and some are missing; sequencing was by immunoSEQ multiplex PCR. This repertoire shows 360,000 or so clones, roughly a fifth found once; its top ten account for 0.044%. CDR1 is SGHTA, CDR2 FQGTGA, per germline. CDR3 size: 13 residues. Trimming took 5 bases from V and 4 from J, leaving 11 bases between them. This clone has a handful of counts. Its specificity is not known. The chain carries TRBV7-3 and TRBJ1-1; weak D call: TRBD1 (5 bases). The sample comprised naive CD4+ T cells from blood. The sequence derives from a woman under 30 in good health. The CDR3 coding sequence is TGTGCCAGCAGCGCCCCGGGGGGCACTGAAGCTTTCTTT. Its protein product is CASSAPGGTEAFF.